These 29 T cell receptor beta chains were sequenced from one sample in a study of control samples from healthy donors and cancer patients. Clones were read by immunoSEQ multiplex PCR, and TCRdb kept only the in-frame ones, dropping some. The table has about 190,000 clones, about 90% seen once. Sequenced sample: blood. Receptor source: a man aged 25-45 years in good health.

In nucleotides, the CDR3 is TGTGCCAGCTCACCTACGGGGCAAGAGACCCAGTACTTC. Residues: CASSPTGQETQYF. The chain recombines TRBV18 with TRBJ2-5; tentative D call: TRBD2 (5 bases). CDR1 and CDR2 (germline): KGHSH, LQKENI. V lost 3 bases and J 2 bases, leaving 7 bases between the germline ends. This CDR3 has 13 residues.

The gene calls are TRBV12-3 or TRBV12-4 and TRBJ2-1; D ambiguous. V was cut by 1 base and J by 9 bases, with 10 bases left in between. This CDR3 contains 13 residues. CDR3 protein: CASSLGGPGEQFF. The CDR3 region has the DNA TGTGCCAGCAGTTTAGGGGGTCCGGGTGAGCAGTTCTTC.

The CDR3 DNA is TGTGCCAGCAGCCGACGAGGGACAGCGAACACCGGGGAGCTGTTTTTT. Protein: CASSRRGTANTGELFF. The chain carries TRBV6-4 and TRBJ2-2; 7 positions match TRBD1. CDR1 is MRHNA and CDR2 is SNTAGT in the germline V gene. Unmatched junction bases numbered 7, after V lost 6 bases and J lost 0 bases. The CDR3 length is 16 residues.

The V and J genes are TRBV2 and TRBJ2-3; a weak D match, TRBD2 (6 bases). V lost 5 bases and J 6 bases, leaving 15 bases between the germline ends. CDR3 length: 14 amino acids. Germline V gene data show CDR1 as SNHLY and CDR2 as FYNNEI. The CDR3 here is CASSKSRLGDTQYF. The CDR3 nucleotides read TGTGCCAGCAGTAAATCCCGACTAGGGGATACGCAGTATTTT.

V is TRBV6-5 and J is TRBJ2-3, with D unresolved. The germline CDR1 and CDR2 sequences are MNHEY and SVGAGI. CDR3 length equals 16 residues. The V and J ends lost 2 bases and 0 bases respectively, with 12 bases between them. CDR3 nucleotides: TGTGCCAGCAGTTACGTCGGATTTTCTAGCACAGATACGCAGTATTTT. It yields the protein CASSYVGFSSTDTQYF.

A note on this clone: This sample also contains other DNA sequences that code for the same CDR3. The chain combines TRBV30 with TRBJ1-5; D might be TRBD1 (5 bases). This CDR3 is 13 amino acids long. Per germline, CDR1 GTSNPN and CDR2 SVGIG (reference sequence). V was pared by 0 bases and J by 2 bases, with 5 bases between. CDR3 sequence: CAWSVQGNQPQHF. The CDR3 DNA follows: TGTGCCTGGAGTGTACAGGGCAATCAGCCCCAGCATTTT. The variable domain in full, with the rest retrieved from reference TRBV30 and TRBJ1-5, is SQTIHQWPATLVQPVGSPLSLECTVEGTSNPNLYWYRQAAGRGLQLLFYSVGIGQISSEVPQNLSASRPQDRQFILSSKKLLLSDSGFYLCAWSVQGNQPQHFGDGTRLSIL.

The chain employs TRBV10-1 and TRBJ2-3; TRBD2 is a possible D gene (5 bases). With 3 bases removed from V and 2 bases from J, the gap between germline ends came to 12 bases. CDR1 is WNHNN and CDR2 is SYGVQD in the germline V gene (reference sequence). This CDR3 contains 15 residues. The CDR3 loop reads CASSERSGLTDTQYF. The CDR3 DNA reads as TGCGCCAGCAGTGAAAGAAGCGGACTCACAGATACGCAGTATTTT.

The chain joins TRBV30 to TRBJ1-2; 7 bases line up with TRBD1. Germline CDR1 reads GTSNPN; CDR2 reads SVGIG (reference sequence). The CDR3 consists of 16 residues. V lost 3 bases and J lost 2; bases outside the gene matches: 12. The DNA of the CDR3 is TGTGCCTGGAGAGGGGGGATAGGGACAGACAACTATGGCTACACCTTC. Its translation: CAWRGGIGTDNYGYTF.

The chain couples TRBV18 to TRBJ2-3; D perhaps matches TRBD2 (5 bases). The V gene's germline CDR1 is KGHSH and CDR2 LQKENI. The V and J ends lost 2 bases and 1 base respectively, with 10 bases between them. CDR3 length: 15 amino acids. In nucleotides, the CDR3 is TGTGCCAGCTCACCAACAGCGGCTCGCACAGATACGCAGTATTTT. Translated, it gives CASSPTAARTDTQYF.

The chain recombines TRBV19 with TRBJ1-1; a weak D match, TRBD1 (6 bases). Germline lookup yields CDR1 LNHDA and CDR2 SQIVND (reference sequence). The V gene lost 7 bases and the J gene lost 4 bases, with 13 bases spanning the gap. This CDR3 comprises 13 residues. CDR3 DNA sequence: TGTGCCAGTAATACAGGGCCGGGCACTGAAGCTTTCTTT. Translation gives CASNTGPGTEAFF.

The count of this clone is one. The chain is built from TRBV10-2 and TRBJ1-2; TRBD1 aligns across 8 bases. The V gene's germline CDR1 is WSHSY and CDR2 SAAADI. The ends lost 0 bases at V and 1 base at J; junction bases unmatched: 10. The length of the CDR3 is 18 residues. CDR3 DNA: TGCGCCAGCAGTGAGTCTCTCGGGACAGGCGTTGGTAACTATGGCTACACCTTC. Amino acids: CASSESLGTGVGNYGYTF.

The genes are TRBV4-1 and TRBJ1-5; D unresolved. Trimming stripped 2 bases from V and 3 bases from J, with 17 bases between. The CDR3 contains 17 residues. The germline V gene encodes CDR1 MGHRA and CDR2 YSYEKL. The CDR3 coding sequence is TGCGCCAGCAGCCAAATACCCGGGCAGATAAACAATCAGCCCCAGCATTTT. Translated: CASSQIPGQINNQPQHF.

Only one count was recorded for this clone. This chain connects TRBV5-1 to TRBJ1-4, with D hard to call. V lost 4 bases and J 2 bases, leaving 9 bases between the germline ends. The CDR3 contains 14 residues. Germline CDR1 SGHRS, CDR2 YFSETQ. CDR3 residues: CASSTGATNEKLFF. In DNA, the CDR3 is TGCGCCAGCAGCACGGGAGCTACTAATGAAAAACTGTTTTTT.

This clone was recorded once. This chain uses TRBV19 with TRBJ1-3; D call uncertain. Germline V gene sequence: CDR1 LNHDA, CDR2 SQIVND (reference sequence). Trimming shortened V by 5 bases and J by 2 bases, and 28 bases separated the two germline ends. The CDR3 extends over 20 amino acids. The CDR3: CASSLLGRQITFLPGNTIYF. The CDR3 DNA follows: TGTGCCAGTAGTCTGCTGGGCCGTCAAATAACTTTCCTTCCTGGAAACACCATATATTTT. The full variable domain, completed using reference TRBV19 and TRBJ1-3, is DGGITQSPKYLFRKEGQNVTLSCEQNLNHDAMYWYRQDPGQGLRLIYYSQIVNDFQKGDIAEGYSVSREKKESFPLTVTSAQKNPTAFYLCASSLLGRQITFLPGNTIYFGEGSWLTVV.

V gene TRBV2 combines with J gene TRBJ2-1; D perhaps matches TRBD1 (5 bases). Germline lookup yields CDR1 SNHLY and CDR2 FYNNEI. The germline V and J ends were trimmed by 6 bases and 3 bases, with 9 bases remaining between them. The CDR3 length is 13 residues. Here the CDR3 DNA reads TGTGCCAGCAGGGGGCCCGGCTACAATGAGCAGTTCTTC. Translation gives CASRGPGYNEQFF.

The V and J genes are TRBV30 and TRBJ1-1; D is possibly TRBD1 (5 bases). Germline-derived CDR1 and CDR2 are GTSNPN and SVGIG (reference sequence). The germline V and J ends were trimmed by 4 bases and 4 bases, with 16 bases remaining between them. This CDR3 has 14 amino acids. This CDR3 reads CAWKRQLGTTEAFF. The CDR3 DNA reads TGTGCCTGGAAAAGACAACTGGGGACCACTGAAGCTTTCTTT.

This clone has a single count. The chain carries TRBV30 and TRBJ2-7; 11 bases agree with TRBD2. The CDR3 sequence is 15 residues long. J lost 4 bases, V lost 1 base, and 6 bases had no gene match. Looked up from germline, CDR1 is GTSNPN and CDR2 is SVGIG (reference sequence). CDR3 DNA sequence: TGTGCCTGGAGTGCCGCTAGCGGGGGGCCTTACGAGCAGTACTTC. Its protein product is CAWSAASGGPYEQYF. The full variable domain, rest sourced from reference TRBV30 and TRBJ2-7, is SQTIHQWPATLVQPVGSPLSLECTVEGTSNPNLYWYRQAAGRGLQLLFYSVGIGQISSEVPQNLSASRPQDRQFILSSKKLLLSDSGFYLCAWSAASGGPYEQYFGPGTRLTVT.

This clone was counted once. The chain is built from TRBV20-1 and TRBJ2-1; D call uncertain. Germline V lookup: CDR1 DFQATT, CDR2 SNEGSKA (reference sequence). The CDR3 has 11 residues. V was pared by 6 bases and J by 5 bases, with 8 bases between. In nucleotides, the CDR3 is TGCAGTGCGAGCGAAAACAATGAGCAGTTCTTC. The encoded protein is CSASENNEQFF.

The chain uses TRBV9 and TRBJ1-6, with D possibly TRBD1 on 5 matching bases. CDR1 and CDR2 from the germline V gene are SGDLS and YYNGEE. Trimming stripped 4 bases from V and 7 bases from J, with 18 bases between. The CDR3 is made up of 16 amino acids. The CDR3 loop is CASSPPGAGLNSPLHF. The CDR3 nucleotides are TGTGCCAGCAGCCCCCCGGGAGCAGGGCTCAATTCACCCCTCCACTTT.

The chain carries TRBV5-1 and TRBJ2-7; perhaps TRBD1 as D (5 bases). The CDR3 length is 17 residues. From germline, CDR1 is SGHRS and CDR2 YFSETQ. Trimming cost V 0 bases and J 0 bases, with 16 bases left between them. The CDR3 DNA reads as TGCGCCAGCAGCTTGGCCCCTACAGGTTCACCCTCCTACGAGCAGTACTTC. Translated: CASSLAPTGSPSYEQYF.

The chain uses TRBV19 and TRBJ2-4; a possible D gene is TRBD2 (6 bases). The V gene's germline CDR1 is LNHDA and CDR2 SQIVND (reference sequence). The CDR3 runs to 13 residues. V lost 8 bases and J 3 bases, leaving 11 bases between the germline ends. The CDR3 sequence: CASGGLSKNIQYF. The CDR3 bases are TGTGCCAGTGGGGGGTTGAGCAAAAACATTCAGTACTTC.

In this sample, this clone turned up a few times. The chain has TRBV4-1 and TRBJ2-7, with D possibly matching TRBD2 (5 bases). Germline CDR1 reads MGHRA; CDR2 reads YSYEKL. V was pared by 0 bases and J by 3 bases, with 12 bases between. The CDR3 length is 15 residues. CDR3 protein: CASSQDSGMGYEQYF. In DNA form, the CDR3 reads TGCGCCAGCAGCCAAGATTCGGGGATGGGCTACGAGCAGTACTTC.

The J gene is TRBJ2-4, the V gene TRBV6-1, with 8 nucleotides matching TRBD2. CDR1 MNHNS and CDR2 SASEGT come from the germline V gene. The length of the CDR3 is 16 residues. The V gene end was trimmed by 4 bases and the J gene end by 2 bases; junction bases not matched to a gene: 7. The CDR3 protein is CASSVSGGGTKNIQYF. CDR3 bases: TGTGCCAGCAGTGTGAGCGGGGGTGGTACCAAAAACATTCAGTACTTC.

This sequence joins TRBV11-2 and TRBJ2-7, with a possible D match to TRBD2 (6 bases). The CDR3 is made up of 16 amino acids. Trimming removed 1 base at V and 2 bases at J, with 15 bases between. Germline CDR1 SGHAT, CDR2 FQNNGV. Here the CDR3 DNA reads TGTGCCAGCAGCTTAGGGAGGGCGGGGATGGCCTACGAGCAGTACTTC. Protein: CASSLGRAGMAYEQYF.

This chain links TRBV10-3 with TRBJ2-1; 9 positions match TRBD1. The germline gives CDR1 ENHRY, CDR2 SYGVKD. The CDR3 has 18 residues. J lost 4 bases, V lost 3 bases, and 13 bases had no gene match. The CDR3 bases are TGTGCCATCAGTGACGTACAGGGGGCCCAGACCCCTTACAATGAGCAGTTCTTC. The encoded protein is CAISDVQGAQTPYNEQFF.

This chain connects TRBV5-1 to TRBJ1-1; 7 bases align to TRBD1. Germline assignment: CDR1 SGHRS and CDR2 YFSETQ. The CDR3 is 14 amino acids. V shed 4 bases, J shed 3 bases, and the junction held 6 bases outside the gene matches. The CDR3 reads CASSGNRGHTEAFF. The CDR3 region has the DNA TGCGCCAGCAGCGGAAACAGGGGACACACTGAAGCTTTCTTT.

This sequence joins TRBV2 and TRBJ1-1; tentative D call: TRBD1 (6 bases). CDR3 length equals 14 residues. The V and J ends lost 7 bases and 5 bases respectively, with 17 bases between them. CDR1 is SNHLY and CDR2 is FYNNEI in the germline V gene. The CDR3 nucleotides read TGTGCCAGCACCGATCCGGCGAGGGGGACTGAAGCTTTCTTT. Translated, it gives CASTDPARGTEAFF.

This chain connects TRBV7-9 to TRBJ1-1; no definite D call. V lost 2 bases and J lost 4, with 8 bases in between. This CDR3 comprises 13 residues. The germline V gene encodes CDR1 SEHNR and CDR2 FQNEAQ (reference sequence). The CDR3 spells CASSLKGSTEAFF. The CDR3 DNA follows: TGTGCCAGCAGCTTAAAGGGCTCCACTGAAGCTTTCTTT.

This CDR3 is CASSHRGSGEQYF. CDR3 DNA sequence: TGTGCCAGCAGCCACCGGGGGAGCGGCGAGCAGTACTTC. J is TRBJ2-5 and V is TRBV14, with D possibly TRBD2 on 6 matching bases. The tail of the sequence fits TRBJ2-7 better, so the J call may be wrong. Germline values: CDR1 SGHDN, CDR2 FVKESK. The CDR3 length is 13 residues.